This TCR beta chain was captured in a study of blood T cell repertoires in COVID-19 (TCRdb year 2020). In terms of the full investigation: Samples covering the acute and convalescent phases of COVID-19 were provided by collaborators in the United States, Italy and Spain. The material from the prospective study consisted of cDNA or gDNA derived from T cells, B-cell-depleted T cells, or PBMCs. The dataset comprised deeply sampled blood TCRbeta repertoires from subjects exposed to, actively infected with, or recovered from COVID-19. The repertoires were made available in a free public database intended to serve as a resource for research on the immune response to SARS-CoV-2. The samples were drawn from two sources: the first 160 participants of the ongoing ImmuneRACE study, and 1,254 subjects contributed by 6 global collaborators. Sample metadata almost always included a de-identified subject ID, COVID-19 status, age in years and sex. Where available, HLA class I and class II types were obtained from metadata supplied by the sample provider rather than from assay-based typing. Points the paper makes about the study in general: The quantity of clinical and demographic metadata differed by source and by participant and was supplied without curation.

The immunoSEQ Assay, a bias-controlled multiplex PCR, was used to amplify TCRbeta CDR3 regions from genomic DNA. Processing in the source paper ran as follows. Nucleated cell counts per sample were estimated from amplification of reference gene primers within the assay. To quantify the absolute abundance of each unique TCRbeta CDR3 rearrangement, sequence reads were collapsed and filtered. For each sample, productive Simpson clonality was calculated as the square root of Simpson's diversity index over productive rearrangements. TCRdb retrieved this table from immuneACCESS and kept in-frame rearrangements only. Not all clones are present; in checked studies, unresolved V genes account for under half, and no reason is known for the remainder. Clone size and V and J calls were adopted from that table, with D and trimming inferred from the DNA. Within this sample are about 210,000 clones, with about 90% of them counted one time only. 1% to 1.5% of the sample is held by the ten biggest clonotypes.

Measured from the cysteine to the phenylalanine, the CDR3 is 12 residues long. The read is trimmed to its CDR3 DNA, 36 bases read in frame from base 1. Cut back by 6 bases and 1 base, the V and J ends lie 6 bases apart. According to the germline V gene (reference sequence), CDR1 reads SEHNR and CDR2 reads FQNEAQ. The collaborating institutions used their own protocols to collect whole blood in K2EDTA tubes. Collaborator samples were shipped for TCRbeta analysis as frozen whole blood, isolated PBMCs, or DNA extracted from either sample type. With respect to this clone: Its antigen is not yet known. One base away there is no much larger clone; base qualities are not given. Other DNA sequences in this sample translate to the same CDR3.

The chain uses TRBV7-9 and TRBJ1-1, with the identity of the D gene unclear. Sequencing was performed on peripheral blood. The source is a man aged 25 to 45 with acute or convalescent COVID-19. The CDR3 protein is CASSRSNTEAFF. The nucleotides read TGTGCCAGCAGTCGGTCGAACACTGAAGCTTTCTTT.